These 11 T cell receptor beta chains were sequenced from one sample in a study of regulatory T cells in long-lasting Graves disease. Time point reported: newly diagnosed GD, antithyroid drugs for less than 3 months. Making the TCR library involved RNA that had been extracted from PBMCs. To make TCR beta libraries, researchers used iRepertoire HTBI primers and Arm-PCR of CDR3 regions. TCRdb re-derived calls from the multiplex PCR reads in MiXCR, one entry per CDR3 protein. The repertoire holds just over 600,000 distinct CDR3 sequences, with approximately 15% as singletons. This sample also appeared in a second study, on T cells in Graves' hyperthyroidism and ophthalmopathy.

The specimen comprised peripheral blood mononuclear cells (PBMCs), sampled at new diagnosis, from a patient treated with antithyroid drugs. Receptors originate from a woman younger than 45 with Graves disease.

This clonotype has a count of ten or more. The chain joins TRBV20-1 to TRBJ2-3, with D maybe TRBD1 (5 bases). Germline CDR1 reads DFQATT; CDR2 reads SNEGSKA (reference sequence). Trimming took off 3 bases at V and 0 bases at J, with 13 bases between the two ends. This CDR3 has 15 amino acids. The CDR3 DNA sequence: TGCAGTGCTAGTTGGCAGGGTGAGAGCACAGATACGCAGTATTTT. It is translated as CSASWQGESTDTQYF.

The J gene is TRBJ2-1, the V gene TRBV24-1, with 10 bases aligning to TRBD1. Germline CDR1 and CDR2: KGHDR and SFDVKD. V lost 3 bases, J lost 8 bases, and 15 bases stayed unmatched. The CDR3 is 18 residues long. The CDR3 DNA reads TGTGCCACCAGTGATCGACATCCGGGACAGGGGCCGTCGGATGAGCAGTTCTTC. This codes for CATSDRHPGQGPSDEQFF.

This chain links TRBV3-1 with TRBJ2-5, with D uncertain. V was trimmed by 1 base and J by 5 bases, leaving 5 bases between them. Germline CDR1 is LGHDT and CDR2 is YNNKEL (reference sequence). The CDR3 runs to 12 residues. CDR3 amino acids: CASSQVPETQYF. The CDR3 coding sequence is TGTGCCAGCAGCCAAGTACCGGAGACCCAGTACTTC.

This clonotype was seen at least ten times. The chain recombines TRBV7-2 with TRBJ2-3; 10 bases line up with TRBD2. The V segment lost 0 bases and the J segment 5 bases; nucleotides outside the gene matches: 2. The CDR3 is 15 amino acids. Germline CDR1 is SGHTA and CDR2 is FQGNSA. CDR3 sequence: CASSLAAGGIDTQYF. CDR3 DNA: TGTGCCAGCAGCTTAGCAGCGGGAGGGATAGATACGCAGTATTTT.

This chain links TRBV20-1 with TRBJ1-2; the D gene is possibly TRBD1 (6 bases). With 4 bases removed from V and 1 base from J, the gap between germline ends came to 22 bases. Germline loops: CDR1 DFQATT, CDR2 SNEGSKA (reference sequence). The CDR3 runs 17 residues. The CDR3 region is CSANRGGGGRFNYGYTF. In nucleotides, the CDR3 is TGCAGTGCTAATAGGGGCGGGGGGGGCCGATTTAACTATGGCTACACCTTC.

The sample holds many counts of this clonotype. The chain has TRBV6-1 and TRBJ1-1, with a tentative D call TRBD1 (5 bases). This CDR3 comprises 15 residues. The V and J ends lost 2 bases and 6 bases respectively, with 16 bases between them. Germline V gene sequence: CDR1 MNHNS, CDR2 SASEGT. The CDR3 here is CASSERYGAAAEAFF. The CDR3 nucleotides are TGTGCCAGCAGTGAAAGATACGGGGCAGCCGCTGAAGCTTTCTTT.

CDR3 region: CASSLRYSSTDTQYF. As DNA, the CDR3 is TGCGCCAGCAGCTTGAGGTATAGTAGCACAGATACGCAGTATTTT. V gene TRBV5-1 combines with J gene TRBJ2-3; D gene unclear. CDR3 length: 15 amino acids. Per the germline V gene, CDR1 is SGHRS and CDR2 is YFSETQ. The ends were cut back, 1 base at V and 0 bases at J, with 9 bases in the middle.

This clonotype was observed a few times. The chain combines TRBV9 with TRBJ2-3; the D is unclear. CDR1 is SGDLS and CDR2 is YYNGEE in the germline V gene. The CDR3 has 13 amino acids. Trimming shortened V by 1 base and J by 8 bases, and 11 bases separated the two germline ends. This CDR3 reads CASSVTALGTQYF. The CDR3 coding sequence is TGTGCCAGCAGCGTAACCGCTCTGGGTACGCAGTATTTT.

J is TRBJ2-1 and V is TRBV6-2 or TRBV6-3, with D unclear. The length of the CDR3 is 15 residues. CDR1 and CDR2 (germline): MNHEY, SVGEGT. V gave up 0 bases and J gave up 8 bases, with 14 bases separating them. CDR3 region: CASSYSSVANHEQFF. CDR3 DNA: TGTGCCAGCAGTTACTCCTCCGTTGCTAATCATGAGCAGTTCTTC.

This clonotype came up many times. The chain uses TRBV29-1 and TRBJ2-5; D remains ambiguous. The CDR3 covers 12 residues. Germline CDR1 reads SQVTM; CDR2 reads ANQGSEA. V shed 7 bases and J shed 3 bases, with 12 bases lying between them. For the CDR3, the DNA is TGCAGCGCCATTGAAAAGAAAGAGACCCAGTACTTC. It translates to CSAIEKKETQYF. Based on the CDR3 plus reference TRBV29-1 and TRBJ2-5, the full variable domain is SAVISQKPSRDICQRGTSLTIQCQVDSQVTMMFWYRQQPGQSLTLIATANQGSEATYESGFVIDKFPISRPNLTFSTLTVSNMSPEDSSIYLCSAIEKKETQYFGPGTRLLVL.

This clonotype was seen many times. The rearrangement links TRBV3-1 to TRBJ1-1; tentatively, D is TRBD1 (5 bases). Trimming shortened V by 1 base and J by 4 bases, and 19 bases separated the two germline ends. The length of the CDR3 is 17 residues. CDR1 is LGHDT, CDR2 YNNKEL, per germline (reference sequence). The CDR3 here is CASSQGRGLRLGTEAFF. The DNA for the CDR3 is TGTGCCAGCAGCCAAGGAAGGGGACTCCGACTAGGCACTGAAGCTTTCTTT.